What follows describes a single T cell receptor (beta chain). Trimming removed 0 bases from V and 4 bases from J, with 9 bases in between. CDR1 and CDR2 (germline): WSHSY, SAAADI. CDR3 length: 14 amino acids. This sample was taken from a study of blood T cell repertoires in COVID-19. Sequenced by immunoSEQ multiplex PCR; TCRdb stores in-frame clones only, minus some. The sample consists of 150,000 or so clones, more than 75% of them appearing once. Participants had their cohort set by participant-reported clinical history. Source material: PBMCs or T cells enriched from blood (not recorded which). The TCR was taken from a woman between 50 and 59 years old who had recovered from COVID-19. The chain employs TRBV10-2 and TRBJ2-5; D may be TRBD1 (6 bases). CDR3 nucleotide sequence: TGCGCCAGCAGTGAGTCGGTAGGGGGAGAGACCCAGTACTTC. Translating it yields CASSESVGGETQYF.